This record covers a single TCR beta chain. This record belongs to a study of control samples from healthy donors and cancer patients. Sequencing used immunoSEQ multiplex PCR; TCRdb keeps in-frame clones, though not all of them. The sample shows around 180,000 clones, 75% to 95% of them seen only once. Per germline, CDR1 MNHEY and CDR2 SVGAGI. J gave up 11 bases and V 2 bases, and 8 bases lay outside the gene matches. This CDR3 spans 14 amino acids. V is TRBV6-5 and J is TRBJ1-1; 10 nucleotides agree with TRBD1. The sequence was obtained from a woman aged 40 to 55 in good health. The source material was blood. The CDR3 protein is CASSYGDRGHRAFF. In nucleotides, the CDR3 is TGTGCCAGCAGTTACGGAGACAGGGGGCATAGGGCTTTCTTT.